This T cell receptor (beta chain) was profiled in a study of control samples from healthy donors and cancer patients. Method: immunoSEQ multiplex PCR; TCRdb's copy keeps in-frame clones and lacks some. The sample holds about 60,000 clones, 65% to 90% seen once. The CDR3 sequence is 13 residues long. The junction had 2 bases not matched to a gene; V was cut back by 5 bases and J by 6 bases. The germline V gene has CDR1 LNHDA and CDR2 SQIVND (reference sequence). The origin of this receptor is a man aged 35 to 55 in good health. The rearrangement links TRBV19 to TRBJ1-5; 9 bases agree with TRBD1. Sequencing input: blood. The CDR3 nucleotides read TGTGCCAGTAGTGGGACAGGGACTCAGCCCCAGCATTTT. Its translation is CASSGTGTQPQHF. Based on the CDR3 plus reference TRBV19 and TRBJ1-5, the full variable domain is DGGITQSPKYLFRKEGQNVTLSCEQNLNHDAMYWYRQDPGQGLRLIYYSQIVNDFQKGDIAEGYSVSREKKESFPLTVTSAQKNPTAFYLCASSGTGTQPQHFGDGTRLSIL.